This is a list of T cell receptor beta chains from one sample in a study of T cells in Graves' hyperthyroidism and ophthalmopathy. Each CDR3 protein gets one entry after TCRdb re-called the multiplex PCR reads with MiXCR. The profile shows roughly 840,000 distinct CDR3 sequences, 35% to 40% of them singletons. Sequenced input: blood. The source is a young man with Graves' hyperthyroidism. The CDR3 runs from the conserved cysteine through the conserved F or W. A D gene is named only where the DNA matches it firmly. Expanded clones get a size class; other rows say once, few or many, or leave the size out.

v_gene	j_gene	abundance	d_gene	CDR3aa	CDR3nt
TRBV9	TRBJ2-7	-	-	CASSLGQEGTNISYEQYF	TGTGCCAGCAGCCTCGGACAGGAGGGGACTAATATTTCCTACGAGCAGTACTTC
TRBV29-1	TRBJ1-1	many	-	CSVGGTWGGDTEAFF	TGCAGCGTCGGGGGAACTTGGGGTGGAGACACTGAAGCTTTCTTT
TRBV20-1	TRBJ2-7	-	-	CSARGVSAYEQYF	TGCAGTGCTAGAGGGGTGTCAGCCTACGAGCAGTACTTC
TRBV10-3	TRBJ2-7	-	TRBD1	CAISVKGTGSPYEQYF	TGTGCCATCAGTGTGAAAGGGACAGGGTCCCCCTACGAGCAGTACTTC
TRBV15	TRBJ2-7	many	-	CATSRDLGVYEQYF	TGTGCCACCAGCAGAGATCTGGGGGTCTACGAGCAGTACTTC
TRBV20-1	TRBJ2-5	-	-	CSADGLSQETQYF	TGCAGTGCCGATGGACTATCTCAAGAGACCCAGTACTTC
TRBV10-3	TRBJ2-3	-	-	CAITPGGTDTQYF	TGTGCCATCACCCCCGGGGGCACAGATACGCAGTATTTT
TRBV14	TRBJ2-7	few	TRBD1	CASSHFGTGGFEQYF	TGTGCCAGCAGCCATTTCGGGACAGGGGGATTCGAGCAGTACTTC
TRBV27	TRBJ1-2	-	-	CASSPLGVDGYTF	TGTGCCAGCAGTCCATTGGGGGTGGATGGCTACACCTTC
TRBV7-8	TRBJ2-5	-	-	CASSFDPEETQYF	TGTGCCAGCAGCTTCGATCCGGAAGAGACCCAGTACTTC
TRBV4-1	TRBJ1-2	few	-	CASSQSGDYGYTF	TGCGCCAGCAGCCAATCAGGGGACTATGGCTACACCTTC
TRBV5-5	TRBJ2-2	-	-	CASSLRPAGSSAGELFF	TGTGCCAGCAGCTTGCGCCCGGCAGGGAGTAGTGCCGGGGAGCTGTTTTTT
TRBV11-2	TRBJ2-7	few	-	CASSPWTIYEQYF	TGTGCCAGCAGCCCCTGGACAATCTACGAGCAGTACTTC
TRBV15	TRBJ1-1	-	-	CAIGRQLNTEAFF	TGTGCCATCGGGAGACAGTTGAACACTGAAGCTTTCTTT
TRBV12-3/TRBV12-4	TRBJ1-2	-	-	CASNRGADYGYTF	TGTGCCAGCAACCGGGGGGCAGACTATGGCTACACCTTC
TRBV9	TRBJ1-1	-	-	CANSGGFMNTEAFF	TGTGCCAACAGCGGGGGATTTATGAACACTGAAGCTTTCTTT
TRBV12-3/TRBV12-4	TRBJ2-6	few	-	CASSLSGTSNVLTF	TGTGCCAGCAGTTTATCCGGGACCTCCAACGTCCTGACTTTC
TRBV15	TRBJ2-3	-	-	CATSRATLTDTQYF	TGTGCCACCAGCAGAGCCACCCTCACAGATACGCAGTATTTT
TRBV2	TRBJ2-2	many	TRBD2	CASSPAGGLTGELFF	TGTGCCAGCAGTCCTGCGGGGGGCCTCACCGGGGAGCTGTTTTTT
TRBV9	TRBJ2-6	-	-	CASSLGILAGANVLTF	TGTGCCAGCAGCTTAGGAATCTTAGCTGGGGCCAACGTCCTGACTTTC
TRBV7-3	TRBJ2-7	-	-	CASSQEVGRADEQYF	TGTGCCAGCAGCCAAGAGGTGGGCAGGGCGGACGAGCAGTACTTC
TRBV7-9	TRBJ2-5	many	-	CASSLRQGAETQYF	TGTGCCAGCAGCTTGCGTCAAGGGGCAGAGACCCAGTACTTC
TRBV7-9	TRBJ1-6	few	-	CASRPSGEESPLHF	TGTGCCAGCAGACCCTCGGGAGAGGAGTCACCCCTCCACTTT
TRBV2	TRBJ2-7	many	TRBD2	CASREGLAGGREQYF	TGTGCCAGCAGGGAGGGACTAGCGGGAGGGCGTGAGCAGTACTTC
TRBV9	TRBJ1-5	-	-	CASSVGGSGPQHF	TGTGCCAGCAGCGTAGGGGGATCTGGGCCCCAGCATTTT
TRBV6-5	TRBJ2-5	few	TRBD2	CASSTLAGEKETQYF	TGTGCCAGCAGCACACTAGCGGGGGAGAAAGAGACCCAGTACTTC
TRBV29-1	TRBJ1-6	-	TRBD1	CSAGGQGSNSPLHF	TGCAGCGCAGGGGGACAGGGATCTAATTCACCCCTCCACTTT
TRBV9	TRBJ1-4	-	TRBD1	CASSVEGTASEKLFF	TGTGCCAGCAGCGTAGAGGGGACAGCCTCTGAAAAACTGTTTTTT
TRBV24-1	TRBJ1-5	many	-	CATSDPSALNQPQHF	TGTGCCACCAGTGATCCGTCAGCTCTCAATCAGCCCCAGCATTTT
TRBV2	TRBJ2-7	-	-	CASSRSKGITYEQYF	TGTGCCAGCAGTCGGTCTAAGGGGATCACCTACGAGCAGTACTTC
TRBV7-9	TRBJ2-6	-	-	CASSSPWDFSGANVLTF	TGTGCCAGCAGCTCGCCTTGGGACTTTTCCGGGGCCAACGTCCTGACTTTC
TRBV19	TRBJ1-1	-	-	CASKSMNTEAFF	TGTGCCAGTAAGAGCATGAACACTGAAGCTTTCTTT
TRBV6-5	TRBJ1-6	-	TRBD1	CASSYSGGWSSPLHF	TGTGCCAGCAGTTACTCAGGGGGCTGGAGTTCACCCCTCCACTTT
TRBV25-1	TRBJ2-2	-	-	CASSLGDANTGELFF	TGTGCCAGCAGTTTAGGGGACGCGAACACCGGGGAGCTGTTTTTT
TRBV9	TRBJ1-1	many	-	CASSAGVTEAFF	TGTGCCAGCAGCGCAGGGGTAACTGAAGCTTTCTTT